The sequence of this T cell receptor (beta chain) was determined in a study of blood T cell repertoires in COVID-19. The overall study: Acute and convalescent COVID-19 samples came from the United States, Italy and Spain. PBMCs, B-cell-depleted T cells, or T cells provided the cDNA or gDNA that made up the material.

V lost 8 bases to trimming and J lost 2 bases; unmatched junction nucleotides: 6. The V gene's germline CDR1 is LNHDA and CDR2 SQIVND (reference sequence). The CDR3 consists of 14 residues. This clone was counted a few times. As originally analysed: Amplification from reference gene primers served as the basis for estimated nucleated cell counts. TCRdb keeps only in-frame clones here, not all; method: immunoSEQ multiplex PCR. That table supplies the V and J calls and clone size; D and trimming were determined from the DNA. Found here are 200,000 to 250,000 clones, about 80% of them singletons; the top ten hold about 2.9%.

This receptor was taken from a woman in her 30s who had recovered from COVID-19. The chain couples TRBV19 to TRBJ1-2; 9 bases are a match to TRBD1. Sequencing was done on a sample of peripheral blood. The CDR3, as DNA: TGTGCCAGTTTAGGGGACAGGGACAACTATGGCTACACCTTC. It specifies CASLGDRDNYGYTF.